The rows below give T cell receptor beta chains drawn from one sample of a study of blood T cell repertoires in COVID-19. Here immunoSEQ multiplex PCR was the method, and the copy in TCRdb shows in-frame clones only, minus some. The sample yields approximately 330,000 clones, about nine tenths seen once. The sequenced material came from peripheral blood. The receptors originated from a man aged 25 to 40 with COVID-19, enrolled during active disease. Each CDR3 is given with its conserved first and last residue. Fields, in order: J gene, V gene, CDR3 protein.

>TRBJ2-7|TRBV7-2
CASSSGRVAATYEQYF
>TRBJ2-6|TRBV7-6
CASSLAEGAAGANVLTF
>TRBJ1-5|TRBV9
CASSLPRAETPDNQPQHF
>TRBJ1-1|TRBV18
CASSQTTENTEAFF
>TRBJ1-3|TRBV19
CASSIRGTSSGNTIYF
>TRBJ2-2|TRBV19
CASSEYRGVYGELFF
>TRBJ1-1|TRBV19
CASNFLGGNTEAFF
>TRBJ2-3|TRBV29-1
CSVDLGHMRTDTQYF
>TRBJ1-5|TRBV19
CASSFRGNQPQHF
>TRBJ1-1|TRBV21-1
CASSEPRDIWNTEAFF
>TRBJ2-4|TRBV5-1
CASSLAGENIQYF
>TRBJ2-1|TRBV14
CASSQDGRGRGSYNEQFF
>TRBJ2-7|TRBV21-1
CASSRYEQYF
>TRBJ1-5|TRBV28
CASSFSRGRVNQPQHF
>TRBJ1-1|TRBV5-1
CASSLAGQGGWRRNTEAFF
>TRBJ2-3|TRBV5-1
CASSYLAGGSTDTQYF
>TRBJ2-4|TRBV6-5
CATRGRALAKNIQYF
>TRBJ1-2|TRBV12-3/TRBV12-4
CASSLTASYGYTF
>TRBJ2-7|TRBV7-2
CASSPSYEQYF
>TRBJ1-4|TRBV9
CASSFGLDEKLFF
>TRBJ1-2|TRBV7-9
CASSPTDRNYGYTF
>TRBJ1-1|TRBV6-2/TRBV6-3
CASSDREAFF
>TRBJ1-2|TRBV10-3
CAISEGTGGVLRGYTF
>TRBJ2-3|TRBV3-1/TRBV3-2
CASSHYAADTQYF
>TRBJ1-4|TRBV7-9
CASSSRPTGVRNEKLFF
>TRBJ1-5|TRBV19
CASSTTQAYVQPQHF
>TRBJ2-5|TRBV7-8
CASSPGQGDRETQYF
>TRBJ2-1|TRBV23-1
CASSPLGGGLADQGVYNEQFF
>TRBJ1-5|TRBV2
CASSDPGSGPQHF
>TRBJ2-2|TRBV4-3
CASSQDIAGDTGELFF
>TRBJ1-1|TRBV3-1/TRBV3-2
CASSSRTGQGASEAFF
>TRBJ2-2|TRBV5-5
CASSLRSPSANTGELFF
>TRBJ1-2|TRBV18
CASSPRQGEGYTF
>TRBJ2-7|TRBV7-2
CASSFRSGSGYEQYF
>TRBJ1-1|TRBV7-2
CASSLAGIRNTEAFF
>TRBJ2-7|TRBV7-6
CASSLGLAGGGEQYF
>TRBJ2-1|TRBV7-2
CASSYRLAGLDNEQFF
>TRBJ2-1|TRBV7-2
CASSPRLAGGLRSYNEQFF
>TRBJ2-3|TRBV6-5
CASTLGGSGTDTQYF
>TRBJ2-5|TRBV4-1
CASSQEGHGGGTQYF
>TRBJ1-3|TRBV5-1
CASSVSGYAGNTIYF
>TRBJ1-5|TRBV7-8
CASSPDRANQPQHF
>TRBJ2-7|TRBV29-1
CSVENRADYEQYF
>TRBJ2-1|TRBV6-2/TRBV6-3
CASSRSGLAGGDEQFF
>TRBJ1-1|TRBV3-1/TRBV3-2
CASSQFQQLNTEAFF
>TRBJ1-5|TRBV30
CAWSLTGDQPQHF
>TRBJ2-7|TRBV18
CASSATTAVSYEQYF
>TRBJ1-5|TRBV6-5
CASRQGRNQPQHF